Listed below are T cell receptor beta chains from one sample, sequenced in a study of breast tumors, draining lymph nodes, adjacent tissues. MiXCR, run by TCRdb on the multiplex PCR reads, gives a single entry per CDR3 protein. The sample has about 130,000 distinct CDR3 sequences; around 20% are singletons. The sequenced sample consisted of axillary lymph node tissue. These receptors all stem from a female donor with breast cancer. Some clones in this sample may be carry-over from other donors' samples. CDR3s leave out the opening cysteine and the closing phenylalanine or tryptophan. Expanded clones are given a class, and other clones once, few, many or no size at all.

>TRBV3-1|many
ASSPPGGGVNEQF
>TRBV9|many
ASSQQNTQY
>TRBV5-8|many
ASSPKTGTTDTQY
>TRBV5-1|many
ASGTTSGSREQF
>TRBV27|many
ASSSPGTGGYTQY
>TRBV27|many
ASTLTSAKGYEQY
>TRBV15|many
ATSNTYTEAGANVLT
>TRBV7-9|many
ASSPWRRTGELF
>TRBV3-1|many
ASRGLAGVNEQF
>TRBV20-1|many
SARSLAGAGEQF
>TRBV9|many
ASSAGQGRTGELF
>TRBV7-9|once
ASSLLFGPTTIY
>TRBV24-1|many
ATSVGQINYGYT
>TRBV7-2|many
ASSLAHWGQDTGELF
>TRBV20-1|many
SARGPGGTVGELF
>TRBV6-1|many
ASSGNPGNTIY
>TRBV20-1|many
SASTDSYEQY
>TRBV18|many
ASSPRGRGQPQH
>TRBV5-1|many
ASSFGQGDYGYT
>TRBV7-2|many
ASSWDRNQPQH
>TRBV5-5|many
ASSPTSQGGTQY
>TRBV30|few
AWSGGRLTGELF
>TRBV28|.
ASSIRPGMEDYEQY
>TRBV20-1|many
SARGLEYNEQY
>TRBV30|many
AWDPGQGLANEQF
>TRBV12-3/TRBV12-4|many
ASSLGGSGTQY
>TRBV6-6|many
ASTLFNSLVNQPQH
>TRBV24-1|.
ASSGGPVYSEQF
>TRBV2|.
ASTRTSGGANEQF
>TRBV29-1|many
SYEGTGVTGELF
>TRBV19|many
ASRTELDTQY
>TRBV30|few
AWSIPTGRNEKLF
>TRBV15|many
ATSRGAGITYEQY
>TRBV15|.
AISGAPTGRNSPLH
>TRBV6-4|many
ASSQGEEGEQF